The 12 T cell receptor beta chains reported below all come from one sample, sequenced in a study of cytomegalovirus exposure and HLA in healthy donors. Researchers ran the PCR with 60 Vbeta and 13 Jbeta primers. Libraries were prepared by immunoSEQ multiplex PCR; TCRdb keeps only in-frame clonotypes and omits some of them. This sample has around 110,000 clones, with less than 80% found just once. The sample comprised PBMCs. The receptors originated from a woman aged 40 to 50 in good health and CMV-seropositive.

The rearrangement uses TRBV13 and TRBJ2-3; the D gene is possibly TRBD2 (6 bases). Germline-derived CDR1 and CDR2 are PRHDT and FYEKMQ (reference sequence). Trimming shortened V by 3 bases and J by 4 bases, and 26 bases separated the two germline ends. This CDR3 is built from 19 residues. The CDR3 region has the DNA TGTGCCAGCAGCTTTACCCCCGTTGTAGCGGCGGTAGAGGCAGATACGCAGTATTTT. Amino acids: CASSFTPVVAAVEADTQYF.

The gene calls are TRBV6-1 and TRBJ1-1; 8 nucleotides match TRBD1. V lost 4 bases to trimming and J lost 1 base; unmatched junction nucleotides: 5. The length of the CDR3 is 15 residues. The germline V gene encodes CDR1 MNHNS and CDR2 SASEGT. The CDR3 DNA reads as TGTGCCAGCAGTGTCAGCACAGGGGGGAACACTGAAGCTTTCTTT. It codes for CASSVSTGGNTEAFF.

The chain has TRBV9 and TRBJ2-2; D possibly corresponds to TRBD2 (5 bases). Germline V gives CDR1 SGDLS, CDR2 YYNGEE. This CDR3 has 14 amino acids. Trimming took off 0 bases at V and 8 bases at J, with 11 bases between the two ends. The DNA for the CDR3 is TGTGCCAGCAGCGTAGCGGAGCGGTGGGGGGAGCTGTTTTTT. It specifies CASSVAERWGELFF.

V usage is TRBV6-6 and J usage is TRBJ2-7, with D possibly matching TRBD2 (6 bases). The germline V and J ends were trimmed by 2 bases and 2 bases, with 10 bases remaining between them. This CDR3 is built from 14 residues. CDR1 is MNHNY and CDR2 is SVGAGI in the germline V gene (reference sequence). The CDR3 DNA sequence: TGTGCCAGCAGTTACGGAACTAGCCCCTACGAGCAGTACTTC. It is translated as CASSYGTSPYEQYF.

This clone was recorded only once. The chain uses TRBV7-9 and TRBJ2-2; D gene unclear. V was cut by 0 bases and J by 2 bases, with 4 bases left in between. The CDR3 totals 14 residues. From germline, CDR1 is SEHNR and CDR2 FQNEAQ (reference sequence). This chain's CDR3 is CASSLALNTGELFF. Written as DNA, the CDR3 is TGTGCCAGCAGCTTAGCCTTAAACACCGGGGAGCTGTTTTTT.

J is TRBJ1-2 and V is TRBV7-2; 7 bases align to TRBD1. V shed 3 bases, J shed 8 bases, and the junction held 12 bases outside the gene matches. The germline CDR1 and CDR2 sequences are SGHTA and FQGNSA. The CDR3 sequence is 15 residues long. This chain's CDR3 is CASSLDATGDSGYTF. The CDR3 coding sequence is TGTGCCAGCAGCTTGGATGCCACAGGGGACTCGGGCTACACCTTC.

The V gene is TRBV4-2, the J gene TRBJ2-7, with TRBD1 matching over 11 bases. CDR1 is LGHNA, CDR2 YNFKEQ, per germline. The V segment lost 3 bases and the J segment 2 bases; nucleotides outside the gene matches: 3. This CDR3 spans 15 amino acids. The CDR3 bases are TGTGCCAGCAGCCATCAGGGACAGGGGGCCTACGAGCAGTACTTC. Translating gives CASSHQGQGAYEQYF.

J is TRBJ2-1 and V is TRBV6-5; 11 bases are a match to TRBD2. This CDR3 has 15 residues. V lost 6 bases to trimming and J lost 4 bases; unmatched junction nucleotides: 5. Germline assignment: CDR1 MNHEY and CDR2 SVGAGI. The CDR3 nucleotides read TGTGCCAGCAGAGGCACTAGCGGGGGTTACAATGAGCAGTTCTTC. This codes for CASRGTSGGYNEQFF.

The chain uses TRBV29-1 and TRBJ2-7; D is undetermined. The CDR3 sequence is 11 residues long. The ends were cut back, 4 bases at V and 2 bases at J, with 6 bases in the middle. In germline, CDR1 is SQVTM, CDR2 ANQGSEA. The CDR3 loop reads CSVGGTYEQYF. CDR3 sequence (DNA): TGCAGCGTTGGCGGAACCTACGAGCAGTACTTC.

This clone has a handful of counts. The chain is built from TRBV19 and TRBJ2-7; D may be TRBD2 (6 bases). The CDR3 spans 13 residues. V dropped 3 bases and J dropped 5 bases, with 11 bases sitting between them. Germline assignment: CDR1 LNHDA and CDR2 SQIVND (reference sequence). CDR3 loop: CASSMMGGNEQYF. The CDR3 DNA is TGTGCCAGTAGTATGATGGGGGGTAACGAGCAGTACTTC.

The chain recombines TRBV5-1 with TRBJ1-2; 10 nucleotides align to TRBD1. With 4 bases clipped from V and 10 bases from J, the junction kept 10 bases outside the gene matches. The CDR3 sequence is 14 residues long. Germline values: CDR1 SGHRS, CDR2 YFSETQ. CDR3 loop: CASSPPGQGLPYTF. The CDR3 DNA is TGCGCCAGCAGCCCTCCGGGACAGGGGCTCCCCTACACCTTC.

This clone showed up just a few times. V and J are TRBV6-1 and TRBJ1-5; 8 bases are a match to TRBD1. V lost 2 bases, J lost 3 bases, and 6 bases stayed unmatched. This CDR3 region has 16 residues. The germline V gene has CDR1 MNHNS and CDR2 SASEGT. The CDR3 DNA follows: TGTGCCAGCAGTGAATTCGGACAGGGTGTCAATCAGCCCCAGCATTTT. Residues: CASSEFGQGVNQPQHF.